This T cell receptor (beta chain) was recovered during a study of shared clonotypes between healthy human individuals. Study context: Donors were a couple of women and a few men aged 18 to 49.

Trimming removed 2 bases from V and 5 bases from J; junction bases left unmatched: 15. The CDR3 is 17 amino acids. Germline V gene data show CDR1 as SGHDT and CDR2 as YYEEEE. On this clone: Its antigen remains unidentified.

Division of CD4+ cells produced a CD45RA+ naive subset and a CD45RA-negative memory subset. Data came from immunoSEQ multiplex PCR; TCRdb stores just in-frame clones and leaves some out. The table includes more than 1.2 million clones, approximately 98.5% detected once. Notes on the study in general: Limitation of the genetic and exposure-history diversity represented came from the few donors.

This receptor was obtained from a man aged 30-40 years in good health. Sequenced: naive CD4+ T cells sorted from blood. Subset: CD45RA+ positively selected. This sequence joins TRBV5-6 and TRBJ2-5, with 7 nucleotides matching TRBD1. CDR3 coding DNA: TGTGCCAGCAGCTTCAACAGGGGAACTGAAGGTCGGGAGACCCAGTACTTC. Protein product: CASSFNRGTEGRETQYF.